This TCR beta chain comes out of a study of response to subunit inactivated influenza vaccine. General study points: Each seasonal influenza vaccination, the authors suggested, recruits few new T cells.

TCRdb processed the RT-PCR reads anew with MiXCR; each CDR3 protein has one entry. The sample has fewer than 800,000 distinct CDR3 sequences; approximately 15% are singletons. This clonotype was seen a handful of times. Its matching antigen is unknown. Between the trimmed V and J ends, which lost 7 bases and 9 bases, there was a span of 22 bases. This CDR3 spans 15 amino acids. The TCR was taken from a man aged 50 or older who received an inactivated influenza vaccine. The chain has TRBV12-3 or TRBV12-4 and TRBJ2-1, with D perhaps matching TRBD2 (7 bases). Source: PBMCs from blood, taken 12 days after vaccination. The CDR3 protein is CASKRGGAYISEQFF. The CDR3 nucleotides read TGTGCCAGCAAGAGGGGGGGGGCCTACATCTCTGAGCAGTTCTTC.